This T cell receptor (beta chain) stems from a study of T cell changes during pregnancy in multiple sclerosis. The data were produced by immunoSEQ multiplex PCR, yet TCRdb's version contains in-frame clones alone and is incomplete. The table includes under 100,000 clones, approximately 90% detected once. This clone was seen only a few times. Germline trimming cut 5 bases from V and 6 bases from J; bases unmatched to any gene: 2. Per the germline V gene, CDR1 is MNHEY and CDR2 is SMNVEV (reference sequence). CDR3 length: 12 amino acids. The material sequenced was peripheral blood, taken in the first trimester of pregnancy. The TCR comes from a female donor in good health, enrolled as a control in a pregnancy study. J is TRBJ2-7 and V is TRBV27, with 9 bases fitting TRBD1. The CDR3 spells CASSQQGAEQYF. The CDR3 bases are TGTGCCAGCAGTCAACAGGGGGCCGAGCAGTACTTC.